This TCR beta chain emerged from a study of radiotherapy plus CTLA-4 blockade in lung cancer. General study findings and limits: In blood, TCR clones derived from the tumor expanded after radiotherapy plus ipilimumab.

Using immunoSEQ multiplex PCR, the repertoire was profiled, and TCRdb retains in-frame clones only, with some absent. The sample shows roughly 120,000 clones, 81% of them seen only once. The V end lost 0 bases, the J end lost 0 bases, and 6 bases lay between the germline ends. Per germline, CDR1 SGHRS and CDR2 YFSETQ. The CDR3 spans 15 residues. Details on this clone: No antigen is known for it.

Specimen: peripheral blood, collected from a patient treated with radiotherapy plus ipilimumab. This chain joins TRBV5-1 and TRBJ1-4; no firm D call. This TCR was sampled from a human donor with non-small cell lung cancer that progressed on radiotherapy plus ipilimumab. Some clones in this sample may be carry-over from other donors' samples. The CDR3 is CASSLGSATNEKLFF. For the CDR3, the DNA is TGCGCCAGCAGCTTGGGCTCTGCAACTAATGAAAAACTGTTTTTT.